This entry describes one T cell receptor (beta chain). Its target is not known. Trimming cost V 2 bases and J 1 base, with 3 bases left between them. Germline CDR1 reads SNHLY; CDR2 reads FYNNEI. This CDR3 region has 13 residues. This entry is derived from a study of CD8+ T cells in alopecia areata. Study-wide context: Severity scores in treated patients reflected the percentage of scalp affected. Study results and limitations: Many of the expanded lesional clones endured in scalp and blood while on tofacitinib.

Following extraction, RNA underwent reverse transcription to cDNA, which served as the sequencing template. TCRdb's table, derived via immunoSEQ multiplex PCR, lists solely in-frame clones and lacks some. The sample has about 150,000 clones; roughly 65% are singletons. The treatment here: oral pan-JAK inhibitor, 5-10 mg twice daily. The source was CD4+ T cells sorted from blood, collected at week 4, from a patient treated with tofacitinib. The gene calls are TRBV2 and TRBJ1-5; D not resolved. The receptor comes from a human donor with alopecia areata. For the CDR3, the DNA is TGTGCCAGCAGTGAAAACAGCAATCAGCCCCAGCATTTT. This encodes CASSENSNQPQHF.